This TCR beta chain was profiled in a study of PD-L1 blockade in urothelial cancer. As for the study in general: Male patients with bladder-origin urothelial cancer numbered about 90% of the roughly 29. Before enrollment, 0 to 3 chemotherapy regimens had been given to patients.

Trimming cost V 0 bases and J 6 bases; bases outside gene matches: 0. Per germline, CDR1 SGDLS and CDR2 YYNGEE. The CDR3 runs to 14 residues. Here immunoSEQ multiplex PCR was the method, and the copy in TCRdb shows in-frame clones only, minus some. The table has 85,000 to 100,000 clones, more than 85% seen once. About this clone itself: Its antigen is not known.

Overall study results and limits: TCR clonality was measured in pretreatment peripheral blood. Clonality below the median predicted better survival.

The rearrangement links TRBV9 to TRBJ2-3, with 11 bases identical to TRBD2. Sequences were derived from PBMCs, sampled around atezolizumab (anti-PD-L1) treatment. The TCR sequence derives from a man in his 60s with urothelial cancer. The CDR3 region is CASSVGTSGDTQYF. CDR3 sequence (DNA): TGTGCCAGCAGCGTAGGGACTAGCGGGGATACGCAGTATTTT. Full variable domain (rest looked up from reference TRBV9 and TRBJ2-3): DSGVTQTPKHLITATGQRVTLRCSPRSGDLSVYWYQQSLDQGLQFLIQYYNGEERAKGNILERFSAQQFPDLHSELNLSSLELGDSALYFCASSVGTSGDTQYFGPGTRLTVL.